These 14 T cell receptor beta chains were all obtained from the same sample, sequenced in a study of CD8 T cells in Susac syndrome. RNA, at roughly 0.45 to 1 ug, was reverse transcribed with random hexamers. TCRdb fed the immunoSEQ multiplex PCR reads into MiXCR, producing one record per CDR3 protein. The profile covers around 18,000 distinct CDR3 sequences, with approximately 95% appearing a single time and about 0.24% taken by the ten largest. Input material: CD8+ T cells from PBMCs. These TCRs come from a human donor in good health.

J is TRBJ2-2 and V is TRBV12-3 or TRBV12-4; possibly TRBD1 for D (6 bases). Trimming stripped 7 bases from V and 7 bases from J, with 16 bases between. The CDR3 spans 14 residues. CDR3 in DNA: TGTGCCAGCACCCTCCAGGGGACACTCGGGGAGCTGTTTTTT. It codes for CASTLQGTLGELFF.

The CDR3: CAISDKAGGIIGNEQFF. In nucleotides, the CDR3 is TGTGCCATCAGTGATAAAGCGGGAGGGATAATCGGGAATGAGCAGTTCTTC. The rearrangement links TRBV10-3 to TRBJ2-1; 10 bases map to TRBD2. The junction had 12 bases not matched to a gene; V was cut back by 3 bases and J by 7 bases. The germline CDR1 and CDR2 sequences are ENHRY and SYGVKD. The CDR3 totals 17 residues.

This clonotype was recorded only once. The gene calls are TRBV27 and TRBJ1-1, with unresolved D. In germline, CDR1 is MNHEY, CDR2 SMNVEV (reference sequence). The CDR3 is 17 residues long. V was shortened by 6 bases and J by 2 bases, with 22 bases between the two germline ends. CDR3: CASSPSEFVGLNTEAFF. The CDR3 bases are TGTGCCAGCAGCCCAAGCGAGTTCGTAGGATTAAACACTGAAGCTTTCTTT.

This rearrangement joins TRBV12-5 to TRBJ2-4, with a tentative D call TRBD1 (5 bases). Per germline, CDR1 LGHNT and CDR2 FRNRAP. With 0 bases removed from V and 0 bases from J, the gap between germline ends came to 12 bases. The CDR3 length is 17 residues. The CDR3 loop is CASGLVLRQLAKNIQYF. In DNA, the CDR3 is TGTGCTAGTGGTTTGGTCCTCCGACAGCTAGCCAAAAACATTCAGTACTTC.

This chain links TRBV29-1 with TRBJ2-7, with 8 bases identical to TRBD1. Germline V gene data show CDR1 as SQVTM and CDR2 as ANQGSEA. The J segment lost 0 bases and the V segment lost 3 bases, leaving 4 bases of the junction unmatched. This CDR3 is built from 14 residues. The CDR3 DNA reads as TGCAGCGTTGATGGACAGGGTAGCTCCTACGAGCAGTACTTC. Protein: CSVDGQGSSYEQYF.

The CDR3 nucleotides read TGTGCCAGCAGTACGCCGGGACAGGTGCATCAGCCCCAGCATTTT. Translation gives CASSTPGQVHQPQHF. V and J are TRBV28 and TRBJ1-5; TRBD1 aligns across 8 bases. Germline assignment: CDR1 MDHEN and CDR2 SYDVKM. CDR3 length equals 15 residues. V gave up 5 bases and J gave up 5 bases; unmatched junction bases: 8. Filled out from reference TRBV28 and TRBJ1-5, the complete variable domain reads DVKVTQSSRYLVKRTGEKVFLECVQDMDHENMFWYRQDPGLGLRLIYFSYDVKMKEKGDIPEGYSVSREKKERFSLILESASTNQTSMYLCASSTPGQVHQPQHFGDGTRLSIL.

The chain joins TRBV28 to TRBJ1-1, with 7 bases identical to TRBD1. The CDR3 length is 13 residues. V dropped 6 bases and J dropped 4; count of bases not matched to a gene: 5. Germline values: CDR1 MDHEN, CDR2 SYDVKM. In DNA form, the CDR3 reads TGTGCCAGCAGCCCGGGACAGATCACTGAAGCTTTCTTT. This translates into CASSPGQITEAFF.

The count of this clonotype is one. The rearrangement links TRBV11-2 to TRBJ2-7; D gene ambiguous. This CDR3 spans 11 amino acids. V shed 2 bases and J shed 5 bases, with 4 bases lying between them. Germline V gene lookup returns CDR1 SGHAT and CDR2 FQNNGV. Written as DNA, the CDR3 is TGTGCCAGCAGCTTAAACCACGAGCAGTACGTC. Its translation: CASSLNHEQYV.

The genes are TRBV4-2 and TRBJ2-7; 8 bases agree with TRBD2. Germline values: CDR1 LGHNA, CDR2 YNFKEQ. The CDR3 runs to 14 residues. The V segment lost 1 base and the J segment 2 bases; nucleotides outside the gene matches: 1. The CDR3, as DNA: TGTGCCAGCAGCCAAGCAGCGGGGGCCTACGAGCAGTACGTC. Amino acid sequence: CASSQAAGAYEQYV.

The chain couples TRBV6-2 or TRBV6-3 to TRBJ2-7, with D perhaps TRBD1 (5 bases). The CDR3 is 14 amino acids. Germline V gene data show CDR1 as MNHEY and CDR2 as SVGEGT. Trimming took off 4 bases at V and 5 bases at J, with 15 bases between the two ends. The CDR3: CASSSLGLTDEQYV. The CDR3 DNA sequence: TGTGCCAGCAGTTCCCTGGGGCTAACTGACGAGCAGTACGTC.

V usage is TRBV20-1 and J usage is TRBJ2-1, with 8 bases fitting TRBD2. CDR1 and CDR2 from the germline V gene are DFQATT and SNEGSKA (reference sequence). The CDR3 is 15 amino acids. V lost 1 base to trimming and J lost 7 bases; unmatched junction nucleotides: 9. CDR3 nucleotide sequence: TGCAGTGCTAGAGGCGAAGCGGGAGTTGCAAATGAGCAGTTCTTC. Protein sequence: CSARGEAGVANEQFF.

The J gene is TRBJ2-2, the V gene TRBV14; D gene unclear. This CDR3 spans 14 amino acids. Germline CDR1 and CDR2: SGHDN and FVKESK. The germline V and J ends were trimmed by 0 bases and 7 bases, with 9 bases remaining between them. This CDR3 is CASSQEPESGELFF. In nucleotides, the CDR3 is TGTGCCAGCAGCCAAGAGCCGGAGAGCGGGGAGCTGTTTTTT.

This clonotype occurred once. The V and J genes are TRBV7-3 and TRBJ1-3; the D is unclear. The CDR3 sequence is 14 residues long. In germline, CDR1 is SGHTA, CDR2 FQGTGA. V gave up 5 bases and J gave up 0 bases, with 8 bases separating them. The CDR3 region has the DNA TGTGCCAGCAGCGCTGGTGTCTCTGGAAACACCATATATTTT. Its translation: CASSAGVSGNTIYF.

V is TRBV20-1 and J is TRBJ2-2; the match to TRBD2 covers 7 bases. J was trimmed by 0 bases and V by 1 base; bases with no gene match: 2. The CDR3 has 15 residues. CDR1 DFQATT and CDR2 SNEGSKA come from the germline V gene (reference sequence). The CDR3 nucleotides read TGCAGTGCTAGAGTTAGCGGGTCGAACACCGGGGAGCTGTTTTTT. Translation gives CSARVSGSNTGELFF.